The 8 T cell receptor beta chains in this list originate from one sample, sequenced in a study of OX40 agonist ivuxolimab in advanced cancers. Libraries came from the immunoSEQ multiplex PCR assay. Here the immuneACCESS table is served through TCRdb, limited to in-frame sequences with V and J called. Missing clones are a known gap in these copies; in checked studies unresolved V genes cover under half, and the rest lacks a known reason. Here the sample has 75,000 to 95,000 clones; around 90% occur a single time. The ten top clones hold 8% to 13% of the sample. The sample in question was CD4+ or CD8+ T cells sorted from blood, obtained in a trial of the OX40 agonist ivuxolimab. Source of these receptors: an adult with an advanced solid tumor such as melanoma, head and neck, liver or kidney cancer.

J is TRBJ1-3 and V is TRBV27; D unclear. Trimming cost V 0 bases and J 4 bases, with 13 bases left between them. This CDR3 is built from 16 residues. Germline CDR1 is MNHEY and CDR2 is SMNVEV (reference sequence). The CDR3 loop reads CASSLSSEATGNTIYF. CDR3 sequence (DNA): TGTGCCAGCAGTTTATCGAGCGAGGCTACCGGAAACACCATATATTTT.

The chain uses TRBV2 and TRBJ2-1; tentative D call: TRBD2 (6 bases). The length of the CDR3 is 15 residues. Germline V gene sequence: CDR1 SNHLY, CDR2 FYNNEI. Trimming left V 6 bases short and J 0 bases short, with 12 bases between. CDR3 region: CASRDGGPSYNEQFF. The CDR3 DNA is TGTGCCAGCAGGGACGGGGGACCCTCCTACAATGAGCAGTTCTTC.

This clone was counted once. CDR3 amino acids: CASSQDSGYYNEQFF. The CDR3 region has the DNA TGCGCCAGCAGCCAAGATTCGGGGTACTACAATGAGCAGTTCTTC. The genes are TRBV4-3 and TRBJ2-1, with D perhaps TRBD2 (5 bases). The CDR3 length is 15 residues. Germline V gene lookup returns CDR1 LGHNA and CDR2 YSLEER. Trimming took 0 bases from V and 3 from J, leaving 9 bases between them.

This chain connects TRBV5-1 to TRBJ2-7; D remains unclear. V was clipped by 6 bases and J by 2 bases, with 6 bases between them. The germline gives CDR1 SGHRS, CDR2 YFSETQ. The CDR3 has 11 residues. The CDR3 loop is CASKGTYEQYF. CDR3 coding DNA: TGCGCCAGCAAGGGCACCTACGAGCAGTACTTC.

The V call is TRBV6-4, the J call TRBJ2-3, with 11 bases that match TRBD1. The CDR3 is 14 residues long. Germline lookup yields CDR1 MRHNA and CDR2 SNTAGT. Trimming took 3 bases from V and 4 from J; bases not matched to a gene: 0. The CDR3 reads CASSEGQGADTQYF. The CDR3 nucleotides read TGTGCCAGCAGTGAGGGACAGGGGGCAGATACGCAGTATTTT.

This rearrangement joins TRBV2 to TRBJ1-1, with D tentatively TRBD1 (6 bases). From germline, CDR1 is SNHLY and CDR2 FYNNEI. This CDR3 contains 16 residues. V was clipped by 8 bases and J by 1 base, with 20 bases between them. The CDR3 region has the DNA TGTGCCAGCGGCCCATGGAGGGGGGCTTCGAACACTGAAGCTTTCTTT. Translation: CASGPWRGASNTEAFF.

This clone occurred a few times. In the same sample, other DNA sequences code for this CDR3. V gene TRBV5-6 combines with J gene TRBJ1-1; D not certain. Germline CDR1 reads SGHDT; CDR2 reads YYEEEE. The CDR3 contains 12 residues. V lost 0 bases, J lost 3 bases, and 3 bases lay in between. CDR3 bases: TGTGCCAGCAGCTTGGGCGACACTGAAGCTTTCTTT. Translating gives CASSLGDTEAFF.

V gene TRBV16 combines with J gene TRBJ2-3; D is perhaps TRBD1 or TRBD2 (5 bases each). Trimming shortened V by 1 base and J by 2 bases, and 7 bases separated the two germline ends. This CDR3 has 14 amino acids. The germline gives CDR1 KGHSY, CDR2 FQNENV. CDR3 in amino acids: CASSQWGITDTQYF. CDR3 sequence (DNA): TGTGCCAGCAGCCAATGGGGGATCACAGATACGCAGTATTTT.